This T cell receptor (beta chain) was captured in a study of blood T cell repertoires in COVID-19. On the study more broadly: From the United States, Italy and Spain came samples of acute and convalescent COVID-19. PBMCs, B-cell-depleted T cells, or T cells were the source of the cDNA or gDNA that made up the material.

In its sample, this clone was seen a few times. In the original analysis: Reference gene primer amplification gave estimated nucleated cell counts. Measured with immunoSEQ multiplex PCR; TCRdb has only the in-frame clones, and not every one. The V and J calls and clone size come from that table; D and trimming were worked out from the DNA. The sample yields about 68,000 clones, roughly 90% seen once. Sequencing input: peripheral blood. The receptor was derived from a man between 25 and 39 years old with acute or convalescent COVID-19.

This CDR3 is CAISESPQGGGYTF. CDR3 sequence (DNA): TGTGCCATCAGTGAGTCACCACAGGGGGGTGGCTACACCTTC. J is TRBJ1-2 and V is TRBV10-3; 8 nucleotides agree with TRBD1. Germline CDR1 ENHRY, CDR2 SYGVKD. The V gene end was trimmed by 0 bases and the J gene end by 7 bases; junction bases not matched to a gene: 4. CDR3 size: 14 residues.